One and the same sample provided the 32 T cell receptor beta chains below, sequenced in a study (dated by TCRdb to the mid-2010s). Libraries were prepared through RT-PCR. Sequenced on an Illumina MiSeq. The public reads were run again by TCRdb, first through fastp at Q25 and then through MiXCR, and only productive beta chains were kept. Each entry merges the rows of one CDR3 protein and shows their most common DNA and genes. Here the sample has hundreds of thousands of distinct CDR3 sequences; 14% occur a single time. Roughly 3.9% of the sample goes to the ten largest clones. Source material: memory CD4+ T cells from blood. The receptors were gathered from a female donor in good health, serving as a healthy control.

This clonotype was found many times. The CDR3 protein is CSARGWEGYNEQFF. CDR3 bases: TGCAGTGCTAGGGGATGGGAGGGGTACAATGAGCAGTTCTTC. This chain links TRBV20-1 with TRBJ2-1; 7 bases line up with TRBD2. The germline V gene encodes CDR1 DFQATT and CDR2 SNEGSKA (reference sequence). Trimming at V came to 3 bases and at J to 4 bases, leaving 6 bases not matched to a gene. The CDR3 runs to 14 residues.

This clonotype was seen at least ten times. This chain links TRBV12-3 or TRBV12-4 with TRBJ2-5, with 8 bases that match TRBD2. The CDR3 spans 14 residues. The ends lost 3 bases at V and 5 bases at J; junction bases unmatched: 5. Here the CDR3 reads CASSFSGGGETQYF. DNA for the CDR3: TGTGCCAGCAGTTTTTCCGGGGGGGGGGAGACCCAGTACTTC.

J is TRBJ2-2 and V is TRBV12-3 or TRBV12-4; D unresolved. V was trimmed by 6 bases and J by 7 bases, leaving 9 bases between them. The CDR3 length is 12 residues. This chain's CDR3 is CASSKLGGELFF. CDR3 nucleotide sequence: TGTGCCAGCAGCAAACTTGGCGGGGAGCTGTTTTTT.

In its sample, this clonotype was seen many times. The V gene is TRBV5-6, the J gene TRBJ2-1, with D possibly being TRBD1 or TRBD2 (5 bases each). The CDR3 runs 15 residues. The germline V gene encodes CDR1 SGHDT and CDR2 YYEEEE. Trimming removed 3 bases from V and 8 bases from J, with 18 bases in between. CDR3 nucleotide sequence: TGTGCCAGCAGCTCGCTGGGACCGAACGACGATGAGCAGTTCTTC. It codes for CASSSLGPNDDEQFF.

J is TRBJ2-1 and V is TRBV7-6, with 8 nucleotides matching TRBD2. Germline CDR1 is SGHVS and CDR2 is FNYEAQ. The junction had 9 bases not matched to a gene; V was cut back by 5 bases and J by 0 bases. This CDR3 spans 17 amino acids. The CDR3 coding sequence is TGTGCCAGCAGCCACCGGGAGCGGGGGAGCTCCTACAATGAGCAGTTCTTC. It codes for CASSHRERGSSYNEQFF.

This clonotype turned up a few times. J is TRBJ2-2 and V is TRBV12-3 or TRBV12-4; weak D call: TRBD1 (5 bases). Trimming pared 3 bases from V and 4 bases from J, leaving 12 bases between. There are 15 residues in the CDR3. CDR3 nucleotides: TGTGCCAGCAGTTTGTTCAGGGTGAGCACCGGGGAGCTGTTTTTT. Translation: CASSLFRVSTGELFF.

This clonotype was counted a single time. V is TRBV7-9 and J is TRBJ1-1, with 7 bases that match TRBD1. V lost 5 bases, J lost 1 base, and 7 bases stayed unmatched. Per germline, CDR1 SEHNR and CDR2 FQNEAQ (reference sequence). CDR3 length: 15 residues. Here the CDR3 reads CASSPPAGGNTEAFF. The CDR3 DNA reads as TGTGCCAGCAGCCCCCCGGCAGGGGGGAACACTGAAGCTTTCTTT.

This chain links TRBV7-3 with TRBJ2-6; D perhaps matches TRBD1 (6 bases). The CDR3 runs to 20 residues. Germline V gene lookup returns CDR1 SGHTA and CDR2 FQGTGA. Trimming shortened V by 4 bases and J by 0 bases, and 22 bases separated the two germline ends. The chain's CDR3 is CASSSVWWNRADSGANVLTF. The CDR3 DNA sequence: TGTGCCAGCAGCTCGGTTTGGTGGAACAGGGCTGACTCTGGGGCCAACGTCCTGACTTTC.

This clonotype has at least ten counts. V is TRBV7-2 and J is TRBJ2-1; perhaps TRBD2 as D (6 bases). Trimming took off 4 bases at V and 2 bases at J, with 9 bases between the two ends. The CDR3 loop spans 14 amino acids. Germline CDR1 reads SGHTA; CDR2 reads FQGNSA. For the CDR3, the DNA is TGTGCCAGCAGCTCGGGACTTACCTACAATGAGCAGTTCTTC. Protein: CASSSGLTYNEQFF.

This clonotype appeared a few times. The chain recombines TRBV5-1 with TRBJ2-3; D is perhaps TRBD2 (6 bases). The V and J ends lost 0 bases and 0 bases respectively, with 8 bases between them. CDR3 length equals 15 residues. Looked up from germline, CDR1 is SGHRS and CDR2 is YFSETQ. The DNA of the CDR3 is TGCGCCAGCAGCTTGGAGGAGGGGAGCACAGATACGCAGTATTTT. Translating it yields CASSLEEGSTDTQYF.

This clonotype was observed at least ten times. The chain combines TRBV10-3 with TRBJ2-1; 8 bases map to TRBD2. The CDR3 runs 15 residues. Germline CDR1 and CDR2: ENHRY and SYGVKD. V shed 7 bases and J 5 bases; nucleotides not matched to a gene: 10. The CDR3 DNA sequence: TGTGCCATCAAGAAGGCGGGAGGTAGAGACAATGAGCAGTTCTTC. This sequence encodes CAIKKAGGRDNEQFF.

The sample holds a few counts of this clonotype. The chain has TRBV5-1 and TRBJ1-2; D might be TRBD1 (6 bases). V gave up 0 bases and J gave up 4 bases, with 13 bases separating them. The CDR3 runs to 15 residues. Germline V lookup: CDR1 SGHRS, CDR2 YFSETQ. CDR3 DNA sequence: TGCGCCAGCAGCTTGGGAGGGACATCTGGCTATGGCTACACCTTC. This codes for CASSLGGTSGYGYTF.

CDR3 sequence reads: CSAMRDPNTEAFF. For the CDR3, the DNA is TGCAGTGCTATGCGGGACCCGAACACTGAAGCTTTCTTT. The chain links TRBV20-1 to TRBJ1-1; weak D call: TRBD1 (5 bases). The CDR3 loop spans 13 amino acids. The germline V gene encodes CDR1 DFQATT and CDR2 SNEGSKA (reference sequence). The germline V and J ends were trimmed by 4 bases and 1 base, with 10 bases remaining between them.

The chain couples TRBV20-1 to TRBJ1-1; D call uncertain. Trimming shortened V by 3 bases and J by 1 base, and 12 bases separated the two germline ends. Germline loops: CDR1 DFQATT, CDR2 SNEGSKA (reference sequence). The CDR3 runs to 14 residues. The DNA of the CDR3 is TGCAGTGCTAGCCCTGGGCATGCGAACACTGAAGCTTTCTTT. As protein: CSASPGHANTEAFF.

This clonotype was seen a handful of times. The chain joins TRBV9 to TRBJ2-1; 9 bases map to TRBD2. V lost 4 bases to trimming and J lost 4 bases; unmatched junction nucleotides: 6. The CDR3 runs 15 residues. Germline V CDR1 and CDR2: SGDLS, YYNGEE. CDR3: CASSSSGGYYNEQFF. In DNA form, the CDR3 reads TGTGCCAGCAGCAGTAGCGGGGGTTATTACAATGAGCAGTTCTTC.

A few counts support this clonotype. The chain carries TRBV5-1 and TRBJ2-1; D unresolved. Germline V gene sequence: CDR1 SGHRS, CDR2 YFSETQ. With 7 bases removed from V and 8 bases from J, the gap between germline ends came to 19 bases. The CDR3 spans 14 residues. CDR3 DNA: TGCGCCAGCTCAGGTGGAGTCGGAGCCGATGAGCAGTTCTTC. This translates into CASSGGVGADEQFF. The full variable domain, its missing parts supplied by reference TRBV5-1 and TRBJ2-1, is KAGVTQTPRYLIKTRGQQVTLSCSPISGHRSVSWYQQTPGQGLQFLFEYFSETQRNKGNFPGRFSGRQFSNSRSEMNVSTLELGDSALYLCASSGGVGADEQFFGPGTRLTVL.

V and J are TRBV11-2 and TRBJ2-1; tentatively, D is TRBD1 or TRBD2 (5 bases each). V shed 0 bases and J shed 4 bases, with 13 bases lying between them. The CDR3 spans 16 residues. Per germline, CDR1 SGHAT and CDR2 FQNNGV. CDR3 in amino acids: CASSLDRGTHYNEQFF. The CDR3 nucleotides are TGTGCCAGCAGCTTAGATAGAGGGACCCATTACAATGAGCAGTTCTTC.

This clonotype was recorded a few times. This chain connects TRBV7-2 to TRBJ2-1, with D possibly TRBD2 on 6 matching bases. Trimming took off 1 base at V and 4 bases at J, with 11 bases between the two ends. The CDR3 contains 15 residues. Germline V lookup: CDR1 SGHTA, CDR2 FQGNSA. In DNA form, the CDR3 reads TGTGCCAGCAGCTTAGACCCCGGGACTTACAATGAGCAGTTCTTC. Protein product: CASSLDPGTYNEQFF.

This clonotype occurred many times. The chain recombines TRBV9 with TRBJ2-7; tentatively, D is TRBD1 or TRBD2 (5 bases each). V was cut by 3 bases and J by 3 bases, with 16 bases left in between. Germline V CDR1 and CDR2: SGDLS, YYNGEE. The CDR3 extends over 15 amino acids. The CDR3 region has the DNA TGTGCCAGCAGCGCCGCCCCCGGGGCCCACTACGAGCAGTACTTC. This translates into CASSAAPGAHYEQYF.

The chain is built from TRBV5-1 and TRBJ2-7; D tentatively fits TRBD1 or TRBD2 (5 bases each). V lost 0 bases to trimming and J lost 3 bases, with 13 bases between them. Germline CDR1 is SGHRS and CDR2 is YFSETQ. The CDR3 is made up of 15 amino acids. The chain's CDR3 is CASSLGSGAVYEQYF. The CDR3 coding sequence is TGCGCCAGCAGCTTGGGGTCCGGGGCGGTCTACGAGCAGTACTTC.

This clonotype came up a few times. The V call is TRBV5-1, the J call TRBJ1-3; a weak D match, TRBD1 (5 bases). V lost 0 bases and J 0 bases, leaving 13 bases between the germline ends. Germline-derived CDR1 and CDR2 are SGHRS and YFSETQ. This CDR3 comprises 17 residues. The CDR3 DNA reads TGCGCCAGCAGCTTGGATGGGGGAGGCAACTCTGGAAACACCATATATTTT. The encoded protein is CASSLDGGGNSGNTIYF.

This clonotype was counted at least ten times. The chain couples TRBV6-2 or TRBV6-3 to TRBJ2-7, with 8 bases fitting TRBD1. This CDR3 comprises 13 residues. Germline CDR1 MNHEY, CDR2 SVGEGT. The J segment lost 2 bases and the V segment lost 8 bases, leaving 5 bases of the junction unmatched. The CDR3 spells CASCGQGTYEQYF. As DNA, the CDR3 is TGTGCCAGCTGTGGACAGGGCACCTACGAGCAGTACTTC.

This clonotype was seen ten or more times. The chain combines TRBV20-1 with TRBJ1-4; no firm D call. Between the trimmed V and J ends, which lost 3 bases and 0 bases, there was a span of 5 bases. The length of the CDR3 is 13 residues. In germline, CDR1 is DFQATT, CDR2 SNEGSKA (reference sequence). The CDR3, as DNA: TGCAGTGCTAGGGAGACAACTAATGAAAAACTGTTTTTT. Translated, it gives CSARETTNEKLFF.

This clonotype was recorded many times. This chain uses TRBV6-6 with TRBJ2-1; D unresolved. The germline V and J ends were trimmed by 4 bases and 3 bases, with 10 bases remaining between them. Germline CDR1 and CDR2: MNHNY and SVGAGI (reference sequence). This CDR3 contains 14 residues. The CDR3 region has the DNA TGTGCCAGCAGTTTCTCAGACTTCTACAATGAGCAGTTCTTC. It is translated as CASSFSDFYNEQFF.

The CDR3 DNA is TGCGCCAGCAGCTTGGCCCCGGGAGCTAAAGAGACCCAGTACTTC. Translation: CASSLAPGAKETQYF. The chain joins TRBV5-1 to TRBJ2-5; a weak D match, TRBD2 (6 bases). In germline, CDR1 is SGHRS, CDR2 YFSETQ. V was pared by 0 bases and J by 3 bases, with 12 bases between. The CDR3 is 15 residues long.

The CDR3 DNA follows: TGTGCCAGCAGTTTCACCCCAGAATACAATGAGCAGTTCTTC. This translates into CASSFTPEYNEQFF. The chain employs TRBV27 and TRBJ2-1; D is ambiguous. V was cut by 3 bases and J by 4 bases, with 10 bases left in between. The CDR3 totals 14 residues. Germline V gene lookup returns CDR1 MNHEY and CDR2 SMNVEV (reference sequence).

The chain is built from TRBV6-2 or TRBV6-3 and TRBJ2-1; 13 bases line up with TRBD2. Germline V lookup: CDR1 MNHEY, CDR2 SVGEGT. The CDR3 spans 17 residues. The V and J ends lost 3 bases and 0 bases, in that order; junction bases with no gene match: 2. For the CDR3, the DNA is TGTGCCAGCAGTTATGGGACTAGCGGGACCTCCTACAATGAGCAGTTCTTC. It translates to CASSYGTSGTSYNEQFF.

In its sample, this clonotype was seen a few times. The chain uses TRBV6-4 and TRBJ2-1, with D hard to call. Looked up from germline, CDR1 is MRHNA and CDR2 is SNTAGT. Trimming took off 3 bases at V and 9 bases at J, with 12 bases between the two ends. There are 13 residues in the CDR3. The CDR3 bases are TGTGCCAGCAGTGAATTCCTCGGTGGTGAGCAGTTCTTC. Encoded protein: CASSEFLGGEQFF.

The chain joins TRBV30 to TRBJ2-6; D unclear. The CDR3 consists of 14 residues. The V gene lost 2 bases and the J gene lost 0 bases, with 5 bases spanning the gap. Germline V lookup: CDR1 GTSNPN, CDR2 SVGIG (reference sequence). CDR3 region: CAWSSSSGANVLTF. CDR3 sequence (DNA): TGTGCCTGGAGTTCCTCCTCTGGGGCCAACGTCCTGACTTTC.

The V and J genes are TRBV12-3 or TRBV12-4 and TRBJ2-3; D ambiguous. V was clipped by 3 bases and J by 1 base, with 14 bases between them. This CDR3 region has 16 residues. As DNA, the CDR3 is TGTGCCAGCAGTTTGGGGTGGGAAGGCCGCACAGATACGCAGTATTTT. Amino acids: CASSLGWEGRTDTQYF.

This clonotype was found many times. The chain recombines TRBV4-1 with TRBJ2-3; D is unresolved. CDR1 is MGHRA and CDR2 is YSYEKL in the germline V gene. This CDR3 has 12 amino acids. Trimming pared 5 bases from V and 1 base from J, leaving 4 bases between. CDR3 in DNA: TGCGCCAGCAGCTCTCGCACAGATACGCAGTATTTT. It encodes CASSSRTDTQYF.

The sample holds many counts of this clonotype. The chain links TRBV20-1 to TRBJ1-2; 7 nucleotides match TRBD1. This CDR3 has 15 residues. After removal of 1 base from V and 4 bases from J, the junction contained 9 bases not matched to a gene. CDR1 and CDR2 (germline): DFQATT, SNEGSKA (reference sequence). The CDR3 nucleotides are TGCAGTGCTAGAGGGACGACAGGGATCGTCTATGGCTACACCTTC. Translating gives CSARGTTGIVYGYTF.